A single TCR beta chain is shown here with its context. In the original processing: Estimation of nucleated cell counts was performed using reference gene primer amplification. Libraries were prepared by immunoSEQ multiplex PCR; TCRdb keeps only in-frame clonotypes and omits some of them. V and J calls and clone size are as listed in that table; D and trimming were resolved from the DNA. The repertoire holds fewer than 250,000 clones, with approximately 86% as singletons. This entry comes from a study of blood T cell repertoires in COVID-19. Study details: Samples taken during acute and convalescent COVID-19 were collected in the United States, Italy and Spain. The analysed material was cDNA or gDNA that came from T cells, B-cell-depleted T cells, or PBMCs.

CDR1 and CDR2 (germline): MRHNA, SNTAGT. The CDR3 covers 14 residues. V was trimmed by 2 bases and J by 3 bases, leaving 9 bases between them. Sequenced input: peripheral blood. The chain couples TRBV6-4 to TRBJ2-3, with D maybe TRBD2 (5 bases). The TCR was taken from a human donor in a cohort sampled during active COVID-19. CDR3 residues: CASSDGSSTDTQYF. DNA of the CDR3: TGTGCCAGCAGTGACGGGAGTTCTACAGATACGCAGTATTTT.